The clone carrying this T cell receptor (beta chain) has more than one count but fewer than ten. The antigen is not known. This record comes from a study of T cells in Graves' hyperthyroidism and ophthalmopathy. Broader study findings: Ophthalmopathy onset followed model prediction by a median about 6.5 months. In blood, most of the thyroid clonotypes expanded above 0.001 were also present.

Ophthalmopathy patients all had a Clinical Activity Score of at least 3, a NOSPECS grade of at least 4 and disease under 3 months old. PBMCs came from 10 ml fresh peripheral blood. Amplification targeted TCR beta CDR3 regions from RNA transcripts. The TCR CDR3 first-round RT-PCR relied on the HTBI primer set. TCRdb recomputed calls from the multiplex PCR reads with MiXCR, one row per CDR3 protein. The sample has around 600,000 distinct CDR3 sequences; 16% are singletons. V was clipped by 8 bases and J by 5 bases, with 30 bases between them. The CDR3 length is 18 residues. Per germline, CDR1 WSHSY and CDR2 SAAADI.

The clonotype originates from a middle-aged woman with Graves' ophthalmopathy. V usage is TRBV10-2 and J usage is TRBJ2-5; D assignment may be TRBD1 or TRBD2 (6 bases each). Sequenced input: blood. The CDR3 region has the DNA TGCGCCAGCCGAGACAGTGGGAGTTTTCGGGGGCCCCGGGAGACCCAGTACTTC. Residues: CASRDSGSFRGPRETQYF.